The 20 T cell receptor beta chains in this list originate from one sample, sequenced in a study of T cells in Graves' hyperthyroidism and ophthalmopathy. RNA transcripts gave rise to amplified TCR beta CDR3 regions. Primed by the HTBI set, a first-round RT-PCR was run on the TCR CDR3. TCRdb passed the multiplex PCR reads through MiXCR, listing each CDR3 protein once. The table has approximately 620,000 distinct CDR3 sequences, more than 15% seen once. The sequenced sample was blood. These receptors were collected from a woman aged 40-49 years with Graves' ophthalmopathy.

This clonotype was detected once. The chain carries TRBV6-2 or TRBV6-3 and TRBJ2-1; 14 bases fit TRBD2. The CDR3 spans 16 residues. The junction had 7 bases not matched to a gene; V was cut back by 3 bases and J by 9 bases. Per the germline V gene, CDR1 is MNHEY and CDR2 is SVGEGT. CDR3 residues: CASSYAGLAGEIEQFF. In DNA form, the CDR3 reads TGTGCCAGCAGTTATGCGGGACTAGCGGGAGAAATTGAGCAGTTCTTC.

This clonotype was counted ten times or more. The chain is built from TRBV2 and TRBJ2-1; D gene ambiguous. The CDR3 runs to 12 residues. Trimming left V 6 bases short and J 9 bases short, with 12 bases between. Germline values: CDR1 SNHLY, CDR2 FYNNEI. The CDR3 DNA follows: TGTGCCAGCAGAGTTTTGGGTGGTGAGCAGTTCTTC. Its translation: CASRVLGGEQFF.

This clonotype was seen only once. The CDR3 region has the DNA TGCAGTGCTAGAGATCGGATTCTGGCCCAAGAGACCCAGTACTTC. Residues: CSARDRILAQETQYF. V usage is TRBV20-1 and J usage is TRBJ2-5; D is unclear. The CDR3 spans 15 residues. V lost 0 bases and J 1 base, leaving 12 bases between the germline ends. Germline CDR1 and CDR2: DFQATT and SNEGSKA (reference sequence).

In its sample, this clonotype was seen many times. The rearrangement uses TRBV20-1 and TRBJ1-6; D may be TRBD1 (6 bases). The CDR3 extends over 12 amino acids. Germline V gene data show CDR1 as DFQATT and CDR2 as SNEGSKA (reference sequence). The V end was cut by 6 bases, the J end by 9 bases, with 12 bases between. The CDR3 region has the DNA TGCAGTGCACAGGGAAACGGTTCACCCCTCCACTTT. Translation gives CSAQGNGSPLHF.

This clonotype has only a few counts. The chain is built from TRBV3-1 and TRBJ1-6, with a weak D call TRBD1 (6 bases). The V and J ends lost 2 bases and 5 bases respectively, with 13 bases between them. There are 16 residues in the CDR3. CDR1 and CDR2 (germline): LGHDT, YNNKEL (reference sequence). DNA of the CDR3: TGTGCCAGCAGCCAACTTCCAGGGGCTGATAATTCACCCCTCCACTTT. As protein: CASSQLPGADNSPLHF.

This clonotype was detected only a few times. The chain combines TRBV11-2 with TRBJ2-5; weak D call: TRBD2 (6 bases). The V end lost 5 bases, the J end lost 5 bases, and 21 bases lay between the germline ends. This CDR3 contains 16 residues. From germline, CDR1 is SGHAT and CDR2 FQNNGV. The CDR3 protein is CASSPRGDSLGETQYF. CDR3 DNA sequence: TGTGCCAGCAGCCCGCGGGGAGACAGCCTCGGGGAGACCCAGTACTTC.

In its sample, this clonotype was seen a few times. The chain carries TRBV15 and TRBJ2-7; tentatively, D is TRBD1 (6 bases). The CDR3 has 13 amino acids. The germline V gene encodes CDR1 LNHNV and CDR2 YYDKDF (reference sequence). V lost 2 bases and J lost 4, with 9 bases in between. CDR3 DNA sequence: TGTGCCACCAGCAGAACAACAGGGTACGAGCAGTACTTC. Encoded protein: CATSRTTGYEQYF.

This clonotype showed up many times. This chain connects TRBV18 to TRBJ1-1, with D unclear. The CDR3 is made up of 14 amino acids. Trimming removed 3 bases at V and 3 bases at J, with 11 bases between. Germline V gives CDR1 KGHSH, CDR2 LQKENI. The CDR3 bases are TGTGCCAGCTCACCGGGGATCGCGGACACTGAAGCTTTCTTT. Translated, it gives CASSPGIADTEAFF.

V usage is TRBV3-1 and J usage is TRBJ1-1; no clear D gene. There are 14 residues in the CDR3. Trimming shortened V by 7 bases and J by 4 bases, and 16 bases separated the two germline ends. The V gene's germline CDR1 is LGHDT and CDR2 YNNKEL (reference sequence). The CDR3 coding sequence is TGTGCCAGCATGCCAAGAGGCAGATCCACTGAAGCTTTCTTT. It encodes CASMPRGRSTEAFF.

The sample holds a few counts of this clonotype. The chain carries TRBV4-1 and TRBJ1-2, with 8 bases identical to TRBD1. The ends lost 5 bases at V and 6 bases at J; junction bases unmatched: 11. The CDR3 contains 15 residues. Looked up from germline, CDR1 is MGHRA and CDR2 is YSYEKL. The CDR3 DNA is TGCGCCAGCAGCGTCGACAGGGGAACAAGGAATGGCTACACCTTC. Its translation: CASSVDRGTRNGYTF.

This clonotype was recorded at least ten times. J is TRBJ1-2 and V is TRBV2; no clear D. Germline values: CDR1 SNHLY, CDR2 FYNNEI. The V end lost 8 bases, the J end lost 4 bases, and 8 bases lay between the germline ends. This CDR3 is 11 amino acids long. The CDR3 DNA reads as TGTGCCAGCGGGGTCGGCTATGGCTACACCTTC. Translating gives CASGVGYGYTF.

CDR3 residues: CASSLGQRAYQETQYF. CDR3 in DNA: TGTGCCAGCAGCTTAGGCCAGCGGGCTTACCAAGAGACCCAGTACTTC. The rearrangement links TRBV7-9 to TRBJ2-5; TRBD2 is a possible D gene (6 bases). The germline gives CDR1 SEHNR, CDR2 FQNEAQ (reference sequence). The CDR3 extends over 16 amino acids. V lost 1 base, J lost 0 bases, and 12 bases lay in between.

This clonotype was seen more than once but under ten times. The DNA for the CDR3 is TGTGCCAGCAGCTTTGCTCCACAAGTCTACGAGCAGTACTTC. This gives the protein CASSFAPQVYEQYF. The chain uses TRBV11-2 and TRBJ2-7; D is uncertain. The CDR3 consists of 14 residues. Germline V lookup: CDR1 SGHAT, CDR2 FQNNGV. The V end lost 3 bases, the J end lost 3 bases, and 12 bases lay between the germline ends.

The sample holds a few counts of this clonotype. This chain connects TRBV6-2 or TRBV6-3 to TRBJ1-3, with TRBD1 as a possible D gene (5 bases). Trimming took 2 bases from V and 2 from J, leaving 10 bases between them. The germline CDR1 and CDR2 sequences are MNHEY and SVGEGT. The CDR3 has 15 amino acids. CDR3 nucleotides: TGTGCCAGCAGTTACAGTGGGGGGGCTGGAAACACCATATATTTT. Protein product: CASSYSGGAGNTIYF.

This clonotype was seen at least ten times. V is TRBV7-9 and J is TRBJ2-3; 7 nucleotides align to TRBD1. After removal of 4 bases from V and 3 bases from J, the junction contained 7 bases not matched to a gene. Germline CDR1 and CDR2: SEHNR and FQNEAQ (reference sequence). This CDR3 comprises 15 residues. In DNA, the CDR3 is TGTGCCAGCAGCTCTCCGGGACAGCCAACAGATACGCAGTATTTT. Encoded protein: CASSSPGQPTDTQYF.

Many counts were recorded for this clonotype. The chain joins TRBV24-1 to TRBJ1-1, with 10 bases aligning to TRBD1. CDR1 is KGHDR and CDR2 is SFDVKD in the germline V gene. With 1 base clipped from V and 4 bases from J, the junction kept 8 bases outside the gene matches. The CDR3 has 17 residues. CDR3 sequence reads: CATSDLRDRGQGTEAFF. The CDR3 DNA reads TGTGCCACCAGTGATTTACGCGACAGGGGGCAAGGCACTGAAGCTTTCTTT.

The J gene is TRBJ2-5, the V gene TRBV7-2; D call uncertain. This CDR3 is 14 amino acids long. Germline V gives CDR1 SGHTA, CDR2 FQGNSA. Between the trimmed V and J ends, which lost 1 base and 1 base, there was a span of 7 bases. The CDR3 DNA reads TGTGCCAGCAGCTTAGGACGGTTCCAAGAGACCCAGTACTTC. Protein product: CASSLGRFQETQYF.

This clonotype was seen ten or more times. The chain recombines TRBV20-1 with TRBJ1-4; D unresolved. Germline CDR1 and CDR2: DFQATT and SNEGSKA (reference sequence). V lost 1 base and J 0 bases, leaving 12 bases between the germline ends. The CDR3 has 16 residues. The CDR3 reads CSARVLRDATNEKLFF. CDR3 bases: TGCAGTGCTAGAGTATTGAGGGATGCAACTAATGAAAAACTGTTTTTT.

This clonotype has just a few counts. The J gene is TRBJ1-2, the V gene TRBV7-8; TRBD1 aligns across 7 bases. The CDR3 has 14 amino acids. Per the germline V gene, CDR1 is SGHVS and CDR2 is FQNEAQ. Unmatched junction bases numbered 3, after V lost 1 base and J lost 4 bases. The DNA of the CDR3 is TGTGCCAGCAGCTTAGACCGGGACAGCTATGGCTACACCTTC. Amino acids: CASSLDRDSYGYTF.

The table lists this clonotype with many counts. The gene calls are TRBV11-2 and TRBJ2-3; D is undetermined. CDR1 is SGHAT, CDR2 FQNNGV, per germline. Trimming left V 3 bases short and J 2 bases short, with 15 bases between. The CDR3 runs to 16 residues. CDR3 sequence: CASSLAVRSITDTQYF. DNA of the CDR3: TGTGCCAGCAGCTTGGCCGTGCGGTCCATCACAGATACGCAGTATTTT. The whole variable domain, filled in from reference TRBV11-2 and TRBJ2-3, reads EAGVAQSPRYKIIEKRQSVAFWCNPISGHATLYWYQQILGQGPKLLIQFQNNGVVDDSQLPKDRFSAERLKGVDSTLKIQPAKLEDSAVYLCASSLAVRSITDTQYFGPGTRLTVL.